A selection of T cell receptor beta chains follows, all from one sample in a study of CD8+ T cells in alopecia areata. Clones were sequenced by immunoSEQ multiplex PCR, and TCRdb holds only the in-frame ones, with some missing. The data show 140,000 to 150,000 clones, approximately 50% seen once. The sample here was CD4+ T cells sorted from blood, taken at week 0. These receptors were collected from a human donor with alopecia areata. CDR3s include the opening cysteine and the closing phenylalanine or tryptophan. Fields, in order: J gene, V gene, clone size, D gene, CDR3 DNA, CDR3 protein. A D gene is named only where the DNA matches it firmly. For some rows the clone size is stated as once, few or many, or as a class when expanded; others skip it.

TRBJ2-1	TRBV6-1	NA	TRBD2	TGTGCCAGCAGTGAAACCGGGACTAGCTCCAATGAGCAGTTCTTC	CASSETGTSSNEQFF
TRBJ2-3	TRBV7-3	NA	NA	TGTGCCAGCAGCCAACTAGTGGCAGATACGCAGTATTTT	CASSQLVADTQYF
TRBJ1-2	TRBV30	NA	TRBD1	TGTGCCTGGACCCCGGACAGGGGACACTATGGCTACACCTTC	CAWTPDRGHYGYTF
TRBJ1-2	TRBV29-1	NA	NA	TGCAGCGTTGAAACTGGGGGGTATGGCTACACCTTC	CSVETGGYGYTF
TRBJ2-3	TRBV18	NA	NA	TGTGCCAGCTCACCAGATTCCACACACACGCAGTATTTT	CASSPDSTHTQYF
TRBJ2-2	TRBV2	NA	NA	TGTGCCAGCAGTCCCCGGACCGATACCACCGGGGAGCTGTTTTTT	CASSPRTDTTGELFF
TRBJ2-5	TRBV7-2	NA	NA	TGTGCCAGCAGCTTAGGGCCTGGTGGGGAGACCCAGTACTTC	CASSLGPGGETQYF
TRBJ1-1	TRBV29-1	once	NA	TGCAGCGTTGGGGTCGGCAGGTTGAACACTGAAGCTTTCTTT	CSVGVGRLNTEAFF
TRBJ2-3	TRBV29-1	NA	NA	TGCAGCGTTGAAAAGGACACAGATACGCAGTATTTT	CSVEKDTDTQYF
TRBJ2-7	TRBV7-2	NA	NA	TGTGCCAGCAGCTTTAACAGGGAAGGCTTCGAGCAGTACTTC	CASSFNREGFEQYF
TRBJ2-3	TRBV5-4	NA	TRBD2	TGTGCCTCACGGACTAGCGGAAAAGATACGCAGTATTTT	CASRTSGKDTQYF
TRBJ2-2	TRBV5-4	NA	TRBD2	TGTGCCAGCAGCCAAGAGCAGCAGCGGGAGGGAATTACCGGGGAGCTGTTTTTT	CASSQEQQREGITGELFF
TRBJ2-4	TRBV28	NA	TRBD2	TGTGCCAGCAGTGGGCGGGAGGGCAAATACATTCAGTACTTC	CASSGREGKYIQYF
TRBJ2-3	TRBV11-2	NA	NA	TGTGCCAGCAGCTTAGACATGAGAACAGATACGCAGTATTTT	CASSLDMRTDTQYF
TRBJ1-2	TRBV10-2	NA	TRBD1	TGCGCCAGCAGCCCCGACAGGGCTCGAGGCTACACCTTC	CASSPDRARGYTF
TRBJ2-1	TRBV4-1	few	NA	TGCGCCAGCAGCCAAGGACCGACCTCCTACAATGAGCAGTTCTTC	CASSQGPTSYNEQFF
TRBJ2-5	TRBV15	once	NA	TGTGCCACCAGCAGAGATCAAGGGGCTGAGGAGACCCAGTACTTC	CATSRDQGAEETQYF
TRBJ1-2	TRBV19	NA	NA	TGTGCCAGTAGTATGAACGGCATCCGAGAGGTCTACACCTTC	CASSMNGIREVYTF
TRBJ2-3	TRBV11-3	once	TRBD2	TGTGCCAGCAGCATAGCGGGAGGGAGCACAGATACGCAGTATTTT	CASSIAGGSTDTQYF
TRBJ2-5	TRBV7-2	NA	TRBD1	TGTGCCAGCAGCTCCGGACAGGGCCGAGAGACCCAGTACTTC	CASSSGQGRETQYF
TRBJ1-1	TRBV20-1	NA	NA	TGCAGTGCTAGAGATTACCCTGAAGCTTTCTTT	CSARDYPEAFF
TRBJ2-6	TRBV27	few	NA	TGTGCCAGCAGGGGGCCCGGGGCCAACGTCCTGACTTTC	CASRGPGANVLTF
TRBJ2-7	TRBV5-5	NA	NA	TGTGCCAGCAGCAGGGGAGCGGGCTCGAGCTCCTACGAGCAGTACTTC	CASSRGAGSSSYEQYF
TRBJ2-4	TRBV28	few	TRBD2	TGTGCCAGCAGGCCGGCGGGAGAGAACATTCAGTACTTC	CASRPAGENIQYF
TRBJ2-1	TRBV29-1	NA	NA	NA	CSVALGAELF
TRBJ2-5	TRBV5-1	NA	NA	TGCGCCAGCAGCCCCGGGTTAGTTCTTTTAGAGACCCAGTACTTC	CASSPGLVLLETQYF
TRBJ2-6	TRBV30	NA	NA	TGTGCACTCAGCTCTGGGGCCAACGTCCTGACTTTC	CALSSGANVLTF
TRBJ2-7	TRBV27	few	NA	TGTGCCAGCAGTTTCGGGACCGATACCTACGAGCAGTACTTC	CASSFGTDTYEQYF
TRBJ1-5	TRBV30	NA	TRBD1	TGTGCCTGGAGCCCCGGGACAGCCAACAATCAGCCCCAGCATTTT	CAWSPGTANNQPQHF
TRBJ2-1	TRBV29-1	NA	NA	TGCAGCGTTGAATTGGTCGGGAGCCAGTTCTTC	CSVELVGSQFF
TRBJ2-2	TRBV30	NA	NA	TGTGCCTGGAAAGGTTTCAACACCGGGGAGCTGTTTTTT	CAWKGFNTGELFF
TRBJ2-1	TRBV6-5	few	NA	TGTGCCAGCAGTTACTCGACGGGTGAGCAGTTCTTC	CASSYSTGEQFF
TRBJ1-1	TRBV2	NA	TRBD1	TGTGCCTACAGTAAGGCAGGGGGCACTGAAGCTTTCTTT	CAYSKAGGTEAFF
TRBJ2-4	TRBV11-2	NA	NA	TGTGCCAGCAGGGGCGGGACGGCCCCCAGCAGGGACATTCAGTACTTC	CASRGGTAPSRDIQYF
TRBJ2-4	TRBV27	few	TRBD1	TGTGCCAGCAGAAAACAGGGGGCAGGAAACATTCAGTACTTC	CASRKQGAGNIQYF
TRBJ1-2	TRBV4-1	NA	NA	TGCGCCAGCAGCCAAGAGTCGTCCAGGGGTTATGGCTACACCTTC	CASSQESSRGYGYTF
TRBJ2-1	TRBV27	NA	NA	TGTGCCAGCAGTACAGGGAATGAGCAGTTCTTC	CASSTGNEQFF
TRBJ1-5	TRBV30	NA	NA	TGTGCCTGGAGTGTAAGACAGCTAAATCAGCCCCAGCATTTT	CAWSVRQLNQPQHF
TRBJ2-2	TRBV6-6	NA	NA	TGTGCCAGCAGTTACTCGGGCGGAGGGCAGGGCGGGGAGCTGTTTTTT	CASSYSGGGQGGELFF
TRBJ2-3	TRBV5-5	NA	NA	TGTGCCAGCAGCTTGGTATGGGGGGTAACGCAGTATTTT	CASSLVWGVTQYF
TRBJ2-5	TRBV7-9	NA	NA	TGTGCCAGCAGCCCGAGGGGCGGAGAGACCCAGTACTTC	CASSPRGGETQYF
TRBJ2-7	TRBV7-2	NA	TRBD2	TGTGCCAGCAGCCCAGGACTAGCGGGACTACTAAGGGACTTC	CASSPGLAGLLRDF
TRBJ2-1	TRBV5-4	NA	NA	TGTGCCAGCAGCTTTGACTTGGGCGGGCAGTTCTTC	CASSFDLGGQFF
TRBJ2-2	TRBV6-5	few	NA	TGTGCCAGCAGTTACGGTGGACACTCCGGGGAGCTGTTTTTT	CASSYGGHSGELFF
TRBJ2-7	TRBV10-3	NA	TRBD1	TGTGCCATCAGAGATGAGACAGGGGGCTCCTACGAGCAGTACTTC	CAIRDETGGSYEQYF
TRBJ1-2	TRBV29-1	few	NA	TGCAGCGTTGTACTAGACTATGGCTACACCTTC	CSVVLDYGYTF
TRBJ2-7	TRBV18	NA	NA	TGTGCCAGCTCACCAGGCGGGACACCTTCCTACGAGCAGTACTTC	CASSPGGTPSYEQYF
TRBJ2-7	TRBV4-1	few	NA	TGCGCCAGCAGCCAAGCAGGGGCGGGCTACGAGCAGTACTTC	CASSQAGAGYEQYF
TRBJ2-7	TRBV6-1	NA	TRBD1	TGTGCCAGCAGTTCGACAGGGTTCTACGAGCAGTACTTC	CASSSTGFYEQYF
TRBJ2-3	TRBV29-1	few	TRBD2	TGCAGCGTTGAACCAACTAGCGGACGCACAGATACGCAGTATTTT	CSVEPTSGRTDTQYF
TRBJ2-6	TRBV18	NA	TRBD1	TGTGCCAGCTCACCACAGGGGGCGCACGGGGCCAACGTCCTGACTTTC	CASSPQGAHGANVLTF
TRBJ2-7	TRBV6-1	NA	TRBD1	TGTGCCAGCCATTGGGACAGGGGACCCTACGAGCAGTACTTC	CASHWDRGPYEQYF
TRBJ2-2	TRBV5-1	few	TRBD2	TGCGCCAGCAGCTTACTAGCGGGATTCACCGGGGAGCTGTTTTTT	CASSLLAGFTGELFF
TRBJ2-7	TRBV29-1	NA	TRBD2	TGCAGCGTCGCCCCCAACAGGGGGGTAGCGGGAGGGCACGAGCAGTACTTC	CSVAPNRGVAGGHEQYF
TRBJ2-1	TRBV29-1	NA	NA	TGCAGCGTTGAAGATGGGGATGAGCAGTTCTTC	CSVEDGDEQFF
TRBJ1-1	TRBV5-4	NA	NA	TGTGCCAGCAGCTTAGGGTGGAACACTGAAGCTTTCTTT	CASSLGWNTEAFF
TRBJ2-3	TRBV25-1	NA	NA	TGTGCCAGCAGTTCTGGTCTATATACGCAGTATTTT	CASSSGLYTQYF
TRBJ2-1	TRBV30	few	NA	TGTGCCTGGAGTGTACGTCTAGCTGACAATGAGCAGTTCTTC	CAWSVRLADNEQFF